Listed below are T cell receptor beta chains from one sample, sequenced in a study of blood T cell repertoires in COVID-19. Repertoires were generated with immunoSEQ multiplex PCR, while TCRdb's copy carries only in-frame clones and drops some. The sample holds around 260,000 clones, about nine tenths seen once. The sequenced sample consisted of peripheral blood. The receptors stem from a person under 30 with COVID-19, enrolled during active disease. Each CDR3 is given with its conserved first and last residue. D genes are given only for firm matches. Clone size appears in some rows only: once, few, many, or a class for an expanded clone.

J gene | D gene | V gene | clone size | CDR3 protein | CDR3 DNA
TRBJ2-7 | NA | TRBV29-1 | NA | CSVENRDMGYGQYF | TGCAGCGTGGAGAACCGGGACATGGGGTACGGGCAGTACTTC
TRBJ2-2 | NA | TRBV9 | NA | CASSADSNTGELFF | TGTGCCAGCAGCGCCGACTCAAACACCGGGGAGCTGTTTTTT
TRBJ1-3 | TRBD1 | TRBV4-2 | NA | CASSARDSSGNTIYF | TGTGCCAGCAGCGCCCGGGACAGCTCTGGAAACACCATATATTTT
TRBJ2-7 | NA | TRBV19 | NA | CASSSGTFYEQYF | TGTGCCAGTAGCTCCGGGACATTCTACGAGCAGTACTTC
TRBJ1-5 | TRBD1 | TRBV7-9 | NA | CASSSGQDYQPQHF | TGTGCCAGCAGCTCGGGACAGGATTATCAGCCCCAGCATTTT
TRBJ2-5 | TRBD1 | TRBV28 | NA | CASRSPGQSGETQYF | TGTGCCAGCAGGAGTCCGGGACAGTCGGGAGAGACCCAGTACTTC
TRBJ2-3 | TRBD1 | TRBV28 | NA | CASSTPGQHTDTQYF | TGTGCCAGCAGTACCCCGGGACAGCACACAGATACGCAGTATTTT
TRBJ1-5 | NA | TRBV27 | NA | CASSPFTRQPQHF | TGTGCCAGCAGTCCATTTACGCGTCAGCCCCAGCATTTT
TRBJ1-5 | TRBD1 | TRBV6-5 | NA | CASSRLGGGQPQHF | TGTGCCAGCAGTCGCCTAGGGGGCGGTCAGCCCCAGCATTTT
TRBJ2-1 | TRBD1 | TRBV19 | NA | CASSISPQGARGNEQFF | TGTGCCAGTAGTATTTCCCCACAGGGGGCGAGGGGCAATGAGCAGTTCTTC
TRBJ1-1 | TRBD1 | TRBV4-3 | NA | CASSQGQGAEAFF | TGCGCCAGCAGCCAGGGACAGGGGGCTGAAGCTTTCTTT
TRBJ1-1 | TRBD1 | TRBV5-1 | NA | CASSDTGGTEAFF | TGCGCCAGCAGCGATACAGGGGGCACTGAAGCTTTCTTT
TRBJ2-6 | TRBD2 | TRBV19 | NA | CASKVAGGGANVLTF | TGTGCCAGTAAGGTAGCGGGAGGTGGGGCCAACGTCCTGACTTTC
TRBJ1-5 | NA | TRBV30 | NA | CAWSVTGSNQPQHF | TGTGCCTGGAGTGTAACAGGGTCCAACCAGCCCCAGCATTTT
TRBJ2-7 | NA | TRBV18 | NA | CASSPPGHPYEQYF | TGTGCCAGCTCACCTCCGGGACACCCATACGAGCAGTACTTC
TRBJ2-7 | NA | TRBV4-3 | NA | CASSQDPDYEQYF | TGCGCCAGCAGCCAAGATCCAGATTACGAGCAGTACTTC
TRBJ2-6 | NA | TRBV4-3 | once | CASSQDRAGPGANVLTF | TGCGCCAGCAGCCAAGATCGAGCGGGCCCTGGGGCCAACGTCCTGACTTTC
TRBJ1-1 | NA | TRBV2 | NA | CASSGRGRGTEAFF | TGTGCCAGCAGTGGGAGAGGGAGGGGCACTGAAGCTTTCTTT
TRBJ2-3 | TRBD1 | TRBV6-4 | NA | CASSDGTGSDTQYF | TGTGCCAGCAGTGACGGGACAGGGTCAGATACGCAGTATTTT
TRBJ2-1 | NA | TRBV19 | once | CASSIGSIGEQFF | TGTGCCAGTAGTATCGGGTCCATCGGTGAGCAGTTCTTC
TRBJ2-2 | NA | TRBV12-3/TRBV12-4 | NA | CASKLGYYGELFF | TGTGCCAGCAAACTAGGTTACTACGGGGAGCTGTTTTTT
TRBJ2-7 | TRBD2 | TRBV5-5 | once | CASSWTSPLEQYF | TGTGCCAGCAGTTGGACTAGTCCTCTCGAGCAGTACTTC
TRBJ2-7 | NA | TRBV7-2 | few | CASSLDGSSNEQYF | TGTGCCAGCAGCTTGGACGGGAGTTCGAACGAGCAGTACTTC
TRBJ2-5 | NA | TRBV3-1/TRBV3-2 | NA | CASRIVATETQYF | TGTGCCAGCAGGATCGTAGCCACGGAGACCCAGTACTTC
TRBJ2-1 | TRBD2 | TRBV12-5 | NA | CASGLSRREGSSYNEQFF | TGTGCTAGTGGTTTGTCTAGGCGGGAGGGTAGCTCCTACAATGAGCAGTTCTTC
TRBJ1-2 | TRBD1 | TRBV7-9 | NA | CASRKPQTGENGYTF | TGTGCCAGCAGGAAGCCCCAGACAGGGGAAAATGGCTACACCTTC
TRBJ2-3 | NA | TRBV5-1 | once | CASSLVLGGTDTQYF | TGCGCCAGCAGCTTGGTGCTAGGTGGCACAGATACGCAGTATTTT
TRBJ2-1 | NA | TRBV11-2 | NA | CASKVTVSDEQFF | TGTGCCAGCAAAGTAACAGTTTCCGATGAGCAGTTCTTC
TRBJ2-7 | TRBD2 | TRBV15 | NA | CATSRGSGSGRQYF | TGTGCCACCAGCAGAGGCAGCGGGAGCGGTCGGCAGTACTTC
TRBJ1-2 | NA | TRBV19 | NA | CASRTAPGVDYGYTF | TGTGCCAGTAGAACGGCTCCAGGGGTGGACTATGGCTACACCTTC
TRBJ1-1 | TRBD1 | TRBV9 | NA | CASSVVGTGDSFF | TGTGCCAGCAGCGTAGTAGGGACAGGGGATTCTTTCTTT
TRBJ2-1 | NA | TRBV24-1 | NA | CATRGTRGLNEQFF | TGTGCCACCAGGGGGACTAGGGGGCTCAATGAGCAGTTCTTC
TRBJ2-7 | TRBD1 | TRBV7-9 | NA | CASSLGDRGFSYEQYF | TGTGCCAGCAGCTTAGGGGACAGGGGATTCTCCTACGAGCAGTACTTC
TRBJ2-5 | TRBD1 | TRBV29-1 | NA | CSARDRGVWETQYF | TGCAGCGCCCGGGACAGGGGGGTTTGGGAGACCCAGTACTTC
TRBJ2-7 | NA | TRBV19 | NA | CASSSNRDTSYEQYF | TGTGCCAGTAGTTCCAACCGGGACACTAGTTACGAGCAGTACTTC
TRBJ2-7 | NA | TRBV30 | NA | CAWSEGGEHEQYF | TGTGCCTGGAGTGAGGGTGGGGAGCACGAGCAGTACTTC
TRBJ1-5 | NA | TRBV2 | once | CANTPGEGQPQHF | TGTGCCAACACCCCCGGGGAGGGTCAGCCCCAGCATTTT
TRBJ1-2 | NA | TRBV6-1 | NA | CASSETEYYGYTF | TGTGCCAGCAGTGAAACGGAGTACTATGGCTACACCTTC
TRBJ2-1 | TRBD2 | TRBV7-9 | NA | CASSLWRASGSDEQFF | TGTGCCAGCAGCTTATGGCGGGCTAGCGGGAGTGATGAGCAGTTCTTC
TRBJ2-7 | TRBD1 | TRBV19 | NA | CASSKHLRTGGEQYF | TGTGCCAGTAGTAAACATCTTAGGACAGGGGGCGAGCAGTACTTC
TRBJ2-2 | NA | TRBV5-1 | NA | CASSWAGNTGELFF | TGCGCCAGCAGCTGGGCAGGGAACACCGGGGAGCTGTTTTTT
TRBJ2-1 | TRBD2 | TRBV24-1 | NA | CATSEVAGGYNEQFF | TGTGCCACCAGTGAGGTAGCGGGAGGCTACAATGAGCAGTTCTTC
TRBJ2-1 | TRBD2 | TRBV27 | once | CASSLTYGLARAYNEQFF | TGTGCCAGCAGCCTGACTTACGGACTAGCGAGAGCCTACAATGAGCAGTTCTTC